This TCR beta chain was captured in a study of graft-versus-host responses after intestinal transplantation. Study-wide background: Multivisceral, liver-intestinal, or isolated intestinal transplants were received by the recipients.

Worth noting for this clone: What it binds is unknown.

Sequenced by immunoSEQ multiplex PCR; TCRdb stores in-frame clones only, minus some. The repertoire holds about 110,000 clones, with about 92% as singletons. The sequence was collected from a human donor who was the organ donor for an intestinal transplant. The material sequenced was unstimulated CD8+ T cells sorted from spleen or lymph node cells, taken before transplant.

CDR3 protein: CASSIAGGILNEQFF. The CDR3 coding sequence is TGTGCCAGTAGTATAGCGGGAGGAATCCTCAATGAGCAGTTCTTC. The chain is built from TRBV19 and TRBJ2-1; TRBD2 aligns across 7 bases. This CDR3 has 15 amino acids. J lost 6 bases, V lost 1 base, and 6 bases had no gene match. CDR1 is LNHDA, CDR2 SQIVND, per germline (reference sequence).